This TCR beta chain originates from a study of blood T cell repertoires in COVID-19. Everyone who took part was 18 to 89 years old, and they came from over 20 US areas. The CDR3 is 15 residues long. Germline values: CDR1 MDHEN, CDR2 SYDVKM. The ends lost 3 bases at V and 3 bases at J; junction bases unmatched: 5. Per the authors' pipeline: The assay estimated nucleated cells by amplifying reference gene primers. Some clones are missing from TCRdb's copy, which holds only in-frame ones; the method was immunoSEQ multiplex PCR. V and J calls and clone size follow that table, whereas D and trimming were derived from the DNA. The sample contains some 490,000 clones, 88% of which appear only once.

The receptor comes from a woman aged 55 to 70 who had recovered from COVID-19. Sequencing used PBMCs or T cells enriched from blood (not recorded which). The chain links TRBV28 to TRBJ1-3; TRBD1 aligns across 7 bases. Here the CDR3 DNA reads TGTGCCAGCAGTTTTCACAGGGGCGATGGAAACACCATATATTTT. It encodes CASSFHRGDGNTIYF. The full variable domain, rest sourced from reference TRBV28 and TRBJ1-3, is DVKVTQSSRYLVKRTGEKVFLECVQDMDHENMFWYRQDPGLGLRLIYFSYDVKMKEKGDIPEGYSVSREKKERFSLILESASTNQTSMYLCASSFHRGDGNTIYFGEGSWLTVV.